This entry lists 26 T cell receptor beta chains sequenced from one sample in a study of T cell responses to AZD1222 COVID-19 vaccine. Sequencing was performed with immunoSEQ multiplex PCR; in TCRdb, only in-frame clones are kept and a portion is missing. The sample gives about 180,000 clones, 85% to 90% of which show up once; 1.5% to 2% is in the top ten. This specimen was peripheral blood, taken on day 0 of AZD1222 vaccination. All receptors derive from an adult in good health.

DNA of the CDR3: TGTGCCAGCAGTGGAAAAAGCTTACAGGGTAACCACTACAATGAGCAGTTCTTC. Translated, it gives CASSGKSLQGNHYNEQFF. This chain connects TRBV6-1 to TRBJ2-1; the D gene is possibly TRBD1 (6 bases). Between the trimmed V and J ends, which lost 4 bases and 3 bases, there was a span of 22 bases. This CDR3 comprises 18 residues. The germline CDR1 and CDR2 sequences are MNHNS and SASEGT.

The chain has TRBV3-1 (or the pseudogene TRBV3-2) and TRBJ2-1; D not resolved. V was trimmed by 3 bases and J by 7 bases, leaving 4 bases between them. Germline CDR1 and CDR2: LGHDT and YNNKEL (reference sequence). The CDR3 runs 11 residues. CDR3 sequence: CASSQLNEQFF. The CDR3 DNA is TGTGCCAGCAGCCAGTTAAATGAGCAGTTCTTC.

The chain combines TRBV6-5 with TRBJ1-6, with 8 bases identical to TRBD1. The ends lost 6 bases at V and 6 bases at J; junction bases unmatched: 7. This CDR3 has 15 amino acids. Germline V gives CDR1 MNHEY, CDR2 SVGAGI. In nucleotides, the CDR3 is TGTGCCAGCAGCCTCGGGACAGGTGGTAATTCACCCCTCCACTTT. Protein sequence: CASSLGTGGNSPLHF.

The V call is TRBV7-3, the J call TRBJ1-2; TRBD1 might be the D (6 bases). Germline V CDR1 and CDR2: SGHTA, FQGTGA. Between the trimmed V and J ends, which lost 2 bases and 6 bases, there was a span of 10 bases. The CDR3 has 13 residues. The CDR3 sequence: CASSLSQGNGYTF. The CDR3 DNA sequence: TGTGCCAGCAGCTTATCACAGGGAAATGGCTACACCTTC.

This chain uses TRBV29-1 with TRBJ1-2, with no clear D. V lost 2 bases and J lost 7, with 17 bases in between. The CDR3 covers 14 residues. Per the germline V gene, CDR1 is SQVTM and CDR2 is ANQGSEA. The DNA for the CDR3 is TGCAGCGTTGAATCACGGGCGAGGAGGTTTGGCTACACCTTC. As protein: CSVESRARRFGYTF.

The gene calls are TRBV7-6 and TRBJ1-5, with D maybe TRBD1 (5 bases). This CDR3 spans 14 amino acids. Germline assignment: CDR1 SGHVS and CDR2 FNYEAQ. Trimming took 1 base from V and 4 from J, leaving 8 bases between them. The CDR3 DNA is TGTGCCAGCAGCTTAGGACAGTCAAATCAGCCCCAGCATTTT. It translates to CASSLGQSNQPQHF.

This clone was counted a single time. J is TRBJ1-4 and V is TRBV19; D might be TRBD1 (5 bases). The germline CDR1 and CDR2 sequences are LNHDA and SQIVND (reference sequence). There are 14 residues in the CDR3. Trimming pared 1 base from V and 8 bases from J, leaving 11 bases between. The CDR3 is CASSIGHRSEKLFF. CDR3 sequence (DNA): TGTGCCAGTAGTATAGGGCACAGGTCGGAAAAACTGTTTTTT.

The gene calls are TRBV10-3 and TRBJ2-6; D not resolved. The CDR3 is made up of 18 amino acids. Trimming removed 3 bases from V and 0 bases from J, with 15 bases in between. From germline, CDR1 is ENHRY and CDR2 SYGVKD. CDR3 sequence (DNA): TGTGCCATCAGTGACCTAATACAAAAAAACTCTGGGGCCAACGTCCTGACTTTC. Protein: CAISDLIQKNSGANVLTF.

The V call is TRBV30, the J call TRBJ1-6, with 8 bases identical to TRBD1. The CDR3 runs to 13 residues. V dropped 0 bases and J dropped 8; count of bases not matched to a gene: 0. Per the germline V gene, CDR1 is GTSNPN and CDR2 is SVGIG (reference sequence). The CDR3 nucleotides read TGTGCCTGGAGTGTACAGGGGGATTCACCCCTCCACTTT. It specifies CAWSVQGDSPLHF. The complete variable domain, with remaining parts taken from reference TRBV30 and TRBJ1-6, reads SQTIHQWPATLVQPVGSPLSLECTVEGTSNPNLYWYRQAAGRGLQLLFYSVGIGQISSEVPQNLSASRPQDRQFILSSKKLLLSDSGFYLCAWSVQGDSPLHFGNGTRLTVT.

The chain employs TRBV29-1 and TRBJ1-4; 7 bases are shared with TRBD1. The CDR3 totals 13 residues. V shed 6 bases and J 2 bases; nucleotides not matched to a gene: 3. From germline, CDR1 is SQVTM and CDR2 ANQGSEA. The CDR3 loop reads CSVKTGTNEKLFF. CDR3 DNA: TGCAGCGTAAAGACAGGGACTAATGAAAAACTGTTTTTT. Drawing the rest from reference TRBV29-1 and TRBJ1-4, the complete variable domain is SAVISQKPSRDICQRGTSLTIQCQVDSQVTMMFWYRQQPGQSLTLIATANQGSEATYESGFVIDKFPISRPNLTFSTLTVSNMSPEDSSIYLCSVKTGTNEKLFFGSGTQLSVL.

The chain uses TRBV5-8 and TRBJ2-5; 8 bases fit TRBD2. This CDR3 comprises 17 residues. J was trimmed by 5 bases and V by 4 bases; bases with no gene match: 16. CDR1 is SGHTS and CDR2 is YDEGEE in the germline V gene. CDR3 protein: CASSPLRAGGPGETQYF. CDR3 sequence (DNA): TGTGCCAGCAGCCCCCTCCGGGCGGGAGGCCCGGGGGAGACCCAGTACTTC.

The rearrangement joins TRBV6-6 to TRBJ2-1; 15 nucleotides align to TRBD2. This CDR3 has 17 amino acids. Germline CDR1 reads MNHNY; CDR2 reads SVGAGI (reference sequence). The junction had 9 bases not matched to a gene; V was cut back by 5 bases and J by 7 bases. This CDR3 reads CASSPGLAGGMVNEQFF. CDR3 nucleotide sequence: TGTGCCAGCAGTCCGGGACTAGCGGGAGGAATGGTAAATGAGCAGTTCTTC.

The CDR3 coding sequence is TGTGCCAGCAGCCCGGGCCCCAAGGGGTATGGCTACACCTTC. It is translated as CASSPGPKGYGYTF. The V and J genes are TRBV7-8 and TRBJ1-2, with a possible D match to TRBD1 (5 bases). Germline-derived CDR1 and CDR2 are SGHVS and FQNEAQ. V lost 5 bases and J 5 bases, leaving 15 bases between the germline ends. CDR3 length: 14 residues.

V usage is TRBV7-8 and J usage is TRBJ1-1, with D hard to call. The CDR3 contains 14 residues. Deletions cut 4 bases from V and 3 bases from J, with 12 bases between. In germline, CDR1 is SGHVS, CDR2 FQNEAQ. For the CDR3, the DNA is TGTGCCAGCAGCTCCCCCGCCCTAGACACTGAAGCTTTCTTT. It codes for CASSSPALDTEAFF.

The CDR3, as DNA: TGTGCCAGCATGGGACGGAACAATCAGCCCCAGCATTTT. This encodes CASMGRNNQPQHF. The chain couples TRBV2 to TRBJ1-5; D is possibly TRBD1 (5 bases). This CDR3 is 13 amino acids long. The germline V gene has CDR1 SNHLY and CDR2 FYNNEI. The V end was cut by 7 bases, the J end by 3 bases, with 10 bases between. The variable domain in full, with the rest retrieved from reference TRBV2 and TRBJ1-5, is EPEVTQTPSHQVTQMGQEVILRCVPISNHLYFYWYRQILGQKVEFLVSFYNNEISEKSEIFDDQFSVERPDGSNFTLKIRSTKLEDSAMYFCASMGRNNQPQHFGDGTRLSIL.

This sequence joins TRBV3-1 (or the pseudogene TRBV3-2) and TRBJ2-4; 8 nucleotides agree with TRBD1. CDR3 length: 14 residues. V was clipped by 3 bases and J by 7 bases; unmatched bases: 5. Germline-derived CDR1 and CDR2 are LGHDT and YNNKEL (reference sequence). The CDR3 bases are TGTGCCAGCAGCCAGGGGACAGGTCCCAACATTCAGTACTTC. The encoded protein is CASSQGTGPNIQYF.

The chain is built from TRBV6-1 and TRBJ2-7, with D perhaps being TRBD1 or TRBD2 (6 bases each). V was clipped by 2 bases and J by 6 bases, with 11 bases between them. The germline V gene encodes CDR1 MNHNS and CDR2 SASEGT. The CDR3 length is 13 residues. CDR3: CASSELGGGEQYV. In DNA form, the CDR3 reads TGTGCCAGCAGTGAATTGGGGGGCGGCGAGCAGTACGTC.

This rearrangement joins TRBV28 to TRBJ2-7; the D gene could be TRBD1 or TRBD2 (7 bases each). From germline, CDR1 is MDHEN and CDR2 SYDVKM. The CDR3 has 16 residues. V lost 4 bases, J lost 0 bases, and 16 bases lay in between. Here the CDR3 DNA reads TGTGCCAGCAGTTCCAGGGGGGGAGGGAGCTCCTACGAGCAGTACTTC. Its protein product is CASSSRGGGSSYEQYF. The whole variable domain, filled in from reference TRBV28 and TRBJ2-7, reads DVKVTQSSRYLVKRTGEKVFLECVQDMDHENMFWYRQDPGLGLRLIYFSYDVKMKEKGDIPEGYSVSREKKERFSLILESASTNQTSMYLCASSSRGGGSSYEQYFGPGTRLTVT.

The chain combines TRBV7-2 with TRBJ1-2; tentative D call: TRBD1 (5 bases). The germline V and J ends were trimmed by 5 bases and 7 bases, with 14 bases remaining between them. This CDR3 contains 13 residues. The V gene's germline CDR1 is SGHTA and CDR2 FQGNSA. This CDR3 reads CASSPGGTGGYTF. DNA of the CDR3: TGTGCCAGCAGCCCCGGGGGGACGGGTGGCTACACCTTC.

The chain has TRBV5-4 and TRBJ1-4; 12 positions match TRBD1. The CDR3 has 16 amino acids. J was trimmed by 4 bases and V by 4 bases; bases with no gene match: 5. Germline loops: CDR1 SGHNT, CDR2 YYREEE (reference sequence). As DNA, the CDR3 is TGTGCCAGCAGCCCGGGACAGGGGGCGTATAATGAAAAACTGTTTTTT. Encoded protein: CASSPGQGAYNEKLFF.

The chain recombines TRBV7-2 with TRBJ1-1; possible D gene TRBD1, 6 bases. The CDR3 length is 16 residues. The germline V and J ends were trimmed by 3 bases and 4 bases, with 18 bases remaining between them. Per germline, CDR1 SGHTA and CDR2 FQGNSA. The CDR3 sequence is CASSFRVPGAPTEAFF. The CDR3, as DNA: TGTGCCAGCAGCTTTAGGGTCCCAGGGGCCCCCACTGAAGCTTTCTTT.

The rearrangement joins TRBV12-3 or TRBV12-4 to TRBJ1-1, with a tentative D call TRBD1 (5 bases). The CDR3 has 13 residues. V was pared by 5 bases and J by 0 bases, with 7 bases between. For the CDR3, the DNA is TGTGCCAGCAGTAAGACAGTGAACACTGAAGCTTTCTTT. Residues: CASSKTVNTEAFF.

The chain joins TRBV6-5 to TRBJ1-4; D remains ambiguous. The V gene's germline CDR1 is MNHEY and CDR2 SVGAGI. The CDR3 extends over 14 amino acids. Trimming removed 6 bases at V and 7 bases at J, with 15 bases between. The CDR3 DNA follows: TGTGCCAGCAGCCTCGGAAAGGGCGGTGAAAAACTGTTTTTT. It translates to CASSLGKGGEKLFF.

As for this clone: One end of the junction does not line up with germline, which may come from a read error. V is TRBV6-5 and J is TRBJ1-2, with D unresolved. There are 12 residues in the CDR3. From germline, CDR1 is MNHEY and CDR2 SVGAGI. The CDR3 loop reads CASSNSGNGYTF. The CDR3 bases are TGTGCCAGCAGTAACTCGGGAAATGGCTACACCTTC.

This chain uses TRBV13 with TRBJ2-3; D possibly corresponds to TRBD1 (6 bases). V lost 6 bases and J 2 bases, leaving 15 bases between the germline ends. There are 15 residues in the CDR3. Per germline, CDR1 PRHDT and CDR2 FYEKMQ (reference sequence). CDR3 coding DNA: TGTGCCAGCAGGTCACAGGGCGGTCTCACAGATACGCAGTATTTT. Residues: CASRSQGGLTDTQYF.

The rearrangement links TRBV30 to TRBJ1-1; possible D gene TRBD1, 6 bases. The CDR3 consists of 13 residues. The germline V and J ends were trimmed by 0 bases and 3 bases, with 8 bases remaining between them. CDR1 and CDR2 (germline): GTSNPN, SVGIG (reference sequence). The DNA of the CDR3 is TGTGCCTGGAGTGTCACAGGGTACACTGAAGCTTTCTTT. Translated: CAWSVTGYTEAFF.